This T cell receptor beta chain was profiled in a study of cytomegalovirus exposure and HLA in healthy donors. Study as a whole: There were some 380 genotyped donors. Of these, roughly 82% fell in the genetic ancestry cluster associated with self-reported Caucasian donors.

This PCR relied on a set of 60 Vbeta primers and 13 Jbeta primers. This table comes from immunoSEQ multiplex PCR, and its TCRdb copy is limited to in-frame clones, with some not included. The sample shows 150,000 to 200,000 clones, approximately 82% of them seen only once. This TCR came from a man aged 50 to 60 in good health and CMV-seropositive. The sequencing input was PBMCs.

Here the CDR3 DNA reads TGCGCCAGCAGCCAAAGACTAGACTACACCGGGGAGCTGTTTTTT. Translated: CASSQRLDYTGELFF. The V call is TRBV4-1, the J call TRBJ2-2, with D possibly being TRBD2 (6 bases). Germline CDR1 is MGHRA and CDR2 is YSYEKL. The CDR3 is 15 amino acids. Trimming removed 2 bases at V and 3 bases at J, with 10 bases between.